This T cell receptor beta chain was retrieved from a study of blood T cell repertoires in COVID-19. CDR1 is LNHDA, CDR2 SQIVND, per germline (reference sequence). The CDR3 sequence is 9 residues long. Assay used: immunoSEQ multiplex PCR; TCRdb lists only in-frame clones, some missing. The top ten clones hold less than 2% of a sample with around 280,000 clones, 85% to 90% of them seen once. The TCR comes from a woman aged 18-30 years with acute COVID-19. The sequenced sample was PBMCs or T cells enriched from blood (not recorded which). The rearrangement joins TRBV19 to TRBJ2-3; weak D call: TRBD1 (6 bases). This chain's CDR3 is CLQGDTQYF. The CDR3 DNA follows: TGTCTACAGGGAGATACGCAGTATTTT.